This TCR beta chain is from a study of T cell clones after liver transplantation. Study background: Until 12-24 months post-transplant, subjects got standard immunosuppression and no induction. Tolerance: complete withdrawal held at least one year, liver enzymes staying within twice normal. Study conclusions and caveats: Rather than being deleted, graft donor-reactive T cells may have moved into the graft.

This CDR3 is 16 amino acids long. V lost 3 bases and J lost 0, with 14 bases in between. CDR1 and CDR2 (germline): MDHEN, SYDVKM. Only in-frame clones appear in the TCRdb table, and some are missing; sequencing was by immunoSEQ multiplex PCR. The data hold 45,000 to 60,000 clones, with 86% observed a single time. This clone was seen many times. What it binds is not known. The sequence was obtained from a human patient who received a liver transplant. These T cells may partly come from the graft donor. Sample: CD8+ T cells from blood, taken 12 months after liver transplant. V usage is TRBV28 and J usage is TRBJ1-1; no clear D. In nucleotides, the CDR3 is TGTGCCAGCAGTTTTATAGGGCAAAGCATGAACACTGAAGCTTTCTTT. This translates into CASSFIGQSMNTEAFF.